This entry is about one T cell receptor (beta chain). Using a J-beta primer mix together with a sample-barcoded 5' primer, a second PCR was run for about 6 to 12 cycles. TCRdb re-called the 5' RACE reads through MiXCR, storing one row per CDR3 protein. The sample lists about a million distinct CDR3 sequences; 51% were seen once. These data belong to a study of blood T cells in healthy people across ages. Turning to the study itself: T cells yielded about one barcoded beta molecule per two cells through template switching.

V lost 5 bases, J lost 5 bases, and 15 bases lay in between. This CDR3 contains 14 residues. The germline CDR1 and CDR2 sequences are MNHEY and SMNVEV (reference sequence). The gene calls are TRBV27 and TRBJ2-5, with D possibly being TRBD1 or TRBD2 (6 bases each). This receptor was obtained from a woman aged 55-69 years in good health. Sequenced: blood. The CDR3 DNA reads as TGTGCCAGCAGTCGGCGGGACACGGCCGAGACCCAGTACTTC. Its protein is CASSRRDTAETQYF.